This TCR beta chain comes out of a study of regulatory T cells in long-lasting Graves disease. Investigators prepared the TCR beta libraries by applying iRepertoire HTBI primers and Arm-PCR of CDR3 regions. MiXCR, run by TCRdb on the multiplex PCR reads, gives a single entry per CDR3 protein. The profile shows some 340,000 distinct CDR3 sequences, 20% to 25% of them singletons. At least ten counts were recorded for this clonotype. The CDR3 extends over 13 amino acids. J was trimmed by 9 bases and V by 6 bases; bases with no gene match: 13. The germline gives CDR1 SQVTM, CDR2 ANQGSEA. Stated time point: persistent/refractory GD, antithyroid drugs over 5 years with positive TRAb. Isolated PBMC RNA provided the starting material for the TCR library.

This chain uses TRBV29-1 with TRBJ2-5, with 7 positions matching TRBD1. This specimen consisted of peripheral blood mononuclear cells (PBMCs), obtained when the disease was refractory, from a patient treated with antithyroid drugs. This TCR derives from a middle-aged woman with Graves disease. CDR3 sequence (DNA): TGCAGCGTGGGAGACAGGGCCCCCGGGGCCCAGTACTTC. Translating it yields CSVGDRAPGAQYF.